The sequence of this T cell receptor (beta chain) was determined in a study of CD8 T cells in Susac syndrome. Reverse transcription of roughly 0.5 to 1 ug RNA used random hexamers. Coverage of TCR beta CDR3 amplification by immunoSEQ multiplex PCR extended to 54 Vbeta and 13 Jbeta. One entry per CDR3 protein, called by TCRdb with MiXCR from the immunoSEQ multiplex PCR reads. The repertoire consists of around 170,000 distinct CDR3 sequences, with approximately 95% occurring once and the leading ten covering roughly 0.15%. The T cells that were sequenced for TCR beta were CD8+ and CD4+ cells from blood. Sequencing input: CD8+ T cells from PBMCs. This receptor was identified in a human donor with Susac syndrome.

This chain's CDR3 is CASSLTSGTGAYGYTF. The CDR3 DNA follows: TGTGCCAGCAGTTTAACAAGCGGGACAGGGGCCTATGGCTACACCTTC. This chain uses TRBV12-3 or TRBV12-4 with TRBJ1-2; 10 bases agree with TRBD1. The CDR3 has 16 amino acids. Losses at the gene ends were 2 bases for V and 4 bases for J; bases not matched to a gene: 7.